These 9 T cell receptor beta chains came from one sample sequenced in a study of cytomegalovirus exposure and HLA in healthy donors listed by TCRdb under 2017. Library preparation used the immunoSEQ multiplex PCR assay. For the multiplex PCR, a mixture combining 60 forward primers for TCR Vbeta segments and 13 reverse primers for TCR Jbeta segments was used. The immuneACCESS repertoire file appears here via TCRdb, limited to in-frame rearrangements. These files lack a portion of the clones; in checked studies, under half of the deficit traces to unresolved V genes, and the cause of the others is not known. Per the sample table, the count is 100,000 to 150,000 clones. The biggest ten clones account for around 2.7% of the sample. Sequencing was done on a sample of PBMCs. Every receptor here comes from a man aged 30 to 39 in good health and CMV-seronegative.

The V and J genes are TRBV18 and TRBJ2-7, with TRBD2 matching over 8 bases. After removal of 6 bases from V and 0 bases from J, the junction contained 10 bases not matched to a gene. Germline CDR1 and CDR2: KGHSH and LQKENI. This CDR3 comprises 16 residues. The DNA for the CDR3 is TGTGCCAGCTCCGCCCGGGGCGGGAGGAGCTCCTACGAGCAGTACTTC. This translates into CASSARGGRSSYEQYF.

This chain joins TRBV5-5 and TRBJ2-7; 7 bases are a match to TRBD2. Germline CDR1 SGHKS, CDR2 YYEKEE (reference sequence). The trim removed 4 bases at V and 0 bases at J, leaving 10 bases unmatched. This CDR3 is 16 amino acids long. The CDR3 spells CASSAGGDYLSYEQYF. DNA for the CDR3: TGTGCCAGCAGCGCTGGGGGGGACTACCTCTCCTACGAGCAGTACTTC. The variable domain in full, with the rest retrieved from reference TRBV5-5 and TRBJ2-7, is DAGVTQSPTHLIKTRGQQVTLRCSPISGHKSVSWYQQVLGQGPQFIFQYYEKEERGRGNFPDRFSARQFPNYSSELNVNALLLGDSALYLCASSAGGDYLSYEQYFGPGTRLTVT.

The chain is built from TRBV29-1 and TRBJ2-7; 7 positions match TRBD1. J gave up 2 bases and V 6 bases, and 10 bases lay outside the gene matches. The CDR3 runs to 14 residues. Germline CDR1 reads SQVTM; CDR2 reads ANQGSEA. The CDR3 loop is CSVGPRQGAYEQYF. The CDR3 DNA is TGCAGCGTCGGCCCACGACAGGGAGCCTACGAGCAGTACTTC.

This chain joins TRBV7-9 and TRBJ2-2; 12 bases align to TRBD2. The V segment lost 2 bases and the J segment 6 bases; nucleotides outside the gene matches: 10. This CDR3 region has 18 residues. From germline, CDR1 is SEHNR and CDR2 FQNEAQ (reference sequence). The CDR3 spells CASSLHTGTSGRAGELFF. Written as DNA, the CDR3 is TGTGCCAGCAGCTTACACACCGGGACTAGCGGGCGGGCCGGGGAGCTGTTTTTT.

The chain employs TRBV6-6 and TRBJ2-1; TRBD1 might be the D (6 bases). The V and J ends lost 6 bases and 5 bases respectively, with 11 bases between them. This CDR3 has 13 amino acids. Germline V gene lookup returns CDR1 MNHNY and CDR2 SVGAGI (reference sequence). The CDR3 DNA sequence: TGTGCCAGCAGCCGGGACAAACACAATGAGCAGTTCTTC. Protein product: CASSRDKHNEQFF.

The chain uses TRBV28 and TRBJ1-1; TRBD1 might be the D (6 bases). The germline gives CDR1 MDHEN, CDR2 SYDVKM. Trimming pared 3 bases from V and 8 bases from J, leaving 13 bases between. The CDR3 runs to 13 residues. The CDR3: CASSFRDIEEAFF. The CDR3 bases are TGTGCCAGCAGTTTCAGGGACATCGAGGAAGCTTTCTTT.

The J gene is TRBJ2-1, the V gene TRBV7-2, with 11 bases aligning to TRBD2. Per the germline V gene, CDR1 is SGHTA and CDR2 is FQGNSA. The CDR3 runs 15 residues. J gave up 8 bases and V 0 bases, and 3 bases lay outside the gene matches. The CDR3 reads CASSLAASGGHEQFF. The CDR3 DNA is TGTGCCAGCAGCTTAGCGGCTAGCGGGGGGCATGAGCAGTTCTTC.

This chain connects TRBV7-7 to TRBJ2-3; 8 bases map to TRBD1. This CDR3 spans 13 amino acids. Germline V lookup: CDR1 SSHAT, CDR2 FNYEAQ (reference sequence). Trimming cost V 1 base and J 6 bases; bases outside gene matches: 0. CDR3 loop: CASSLDRGDTQYF. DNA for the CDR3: TGTGCCAGCAGCTTAGACAGGGGGGATACGCAGTATTTT.

The CDR3 reads CASTRGTSGMGEQYF. The CDR3 DNA is TGTGCCAGCACCCGGGGGACTAGCGGGATGGGGGAGCAGTACTTC. The V and J genes are TRBV2 and TRBJ2-7; 13 bases align to TRBD2. Germline V gene data show CDR1 as SNHLY and CDR2 as FYNNEI. This CDR3 contains 15 residues. V gave up 7 bases and J gave up 7 bases; unmatched junction bases: 10.